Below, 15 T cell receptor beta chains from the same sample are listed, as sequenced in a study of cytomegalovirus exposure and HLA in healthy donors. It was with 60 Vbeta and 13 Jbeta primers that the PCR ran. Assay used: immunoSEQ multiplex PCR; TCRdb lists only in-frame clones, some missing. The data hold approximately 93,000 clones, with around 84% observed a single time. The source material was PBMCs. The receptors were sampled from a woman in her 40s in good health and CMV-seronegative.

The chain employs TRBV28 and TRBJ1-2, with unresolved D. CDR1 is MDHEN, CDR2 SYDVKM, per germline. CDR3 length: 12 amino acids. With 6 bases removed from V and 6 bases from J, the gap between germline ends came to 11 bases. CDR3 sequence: CASSPPGNGYTF. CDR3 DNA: TGTGCCAGCAGCCCCCCCGGGAATGGCTACACCTTC.

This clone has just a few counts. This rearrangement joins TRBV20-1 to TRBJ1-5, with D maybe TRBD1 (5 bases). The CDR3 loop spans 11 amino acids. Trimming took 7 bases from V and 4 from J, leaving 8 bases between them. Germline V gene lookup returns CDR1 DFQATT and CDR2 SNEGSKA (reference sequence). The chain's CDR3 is CSVAGNQPQHF. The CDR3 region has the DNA TGCAGTGTCGCAGGGAATCAGCCCCAGCATTTT.

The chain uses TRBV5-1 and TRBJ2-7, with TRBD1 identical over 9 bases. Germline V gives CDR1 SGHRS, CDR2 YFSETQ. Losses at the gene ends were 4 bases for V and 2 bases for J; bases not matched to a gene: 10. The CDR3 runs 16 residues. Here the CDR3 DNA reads TGCGCCAGCAGCGTAAAGCCGGGACAGGGACCCTACGAGCAGTACTTC. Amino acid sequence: CASSVKPGQGPYEQYF. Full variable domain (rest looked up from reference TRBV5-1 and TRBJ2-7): KAGVTQTPRYLIKTRGQQVTLSCSPISGHRSVSWYQQTPGQGLQFLFEYFSETQRNKGNFPGRFSGRQFSNSRSEMNVSTLELGDSALYLCASSVKPGQGPYEQYFGPGTRLTVT.

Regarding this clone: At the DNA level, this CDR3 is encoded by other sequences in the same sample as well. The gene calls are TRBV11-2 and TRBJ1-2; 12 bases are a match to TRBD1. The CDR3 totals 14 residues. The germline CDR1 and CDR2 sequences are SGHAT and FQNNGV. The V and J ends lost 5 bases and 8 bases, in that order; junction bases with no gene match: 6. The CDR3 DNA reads TGTGCCAGCAGCGCGGGACAGGGGGCGAGAGGCTACACCTTC. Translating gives CASSAGQGARGYTF.

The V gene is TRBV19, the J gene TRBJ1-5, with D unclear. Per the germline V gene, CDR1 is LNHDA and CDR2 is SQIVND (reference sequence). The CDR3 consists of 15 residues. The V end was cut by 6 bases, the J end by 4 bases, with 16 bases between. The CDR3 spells CASRLFGVGNQPQHF. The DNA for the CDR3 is TGTGCCAGTAGACTTTTCGGGGTGGGTAATCAGCCCCAGCATTTT.

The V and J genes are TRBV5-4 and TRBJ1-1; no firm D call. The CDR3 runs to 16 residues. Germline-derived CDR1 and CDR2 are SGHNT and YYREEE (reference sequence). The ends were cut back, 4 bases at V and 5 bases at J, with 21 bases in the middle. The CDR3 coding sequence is TGTGCCAGCAGCCCAGCCCGGGCGGGGTTGGGTACTGAAGCTTTCTTT. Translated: CASSPARAGLGTEAFF.

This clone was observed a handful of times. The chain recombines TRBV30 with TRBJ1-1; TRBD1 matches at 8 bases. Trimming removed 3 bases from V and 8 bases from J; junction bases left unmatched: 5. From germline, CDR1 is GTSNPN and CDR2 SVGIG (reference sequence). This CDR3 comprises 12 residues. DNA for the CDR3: TGTGCCTGGAGCGCCGACAGGGGAGAAGCTTTCTTT. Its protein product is CAWSADRGEAFF.

The CDR3 here is CASSSFGSSGRFHEQFF. The CDR3 coding sequence is TGTGCCAGCAGCTCATTCGGGAGTAGCGGGAGATTCCATGAGCAGTTCTTC. The genes are TRBV7-6 and TRBJ2-1, with TRBD2 identical over 9 bases. Trimming took 4 bases from V and 8 from J; bases not matched to a gene: 15. In germline, CDR1 is SGHVS, CDR2 FNYEAQ. There are 17 residues in the CDR3.

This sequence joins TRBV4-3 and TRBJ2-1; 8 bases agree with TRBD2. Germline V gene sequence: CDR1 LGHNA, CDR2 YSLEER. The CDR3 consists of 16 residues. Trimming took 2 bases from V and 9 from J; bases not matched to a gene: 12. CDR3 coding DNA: TGCGCCAGCAGCCAAACGGGACTAGAACTTTTCCCTGAGCAGTTCTTC. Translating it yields CASSQTGLELFPEQFF.

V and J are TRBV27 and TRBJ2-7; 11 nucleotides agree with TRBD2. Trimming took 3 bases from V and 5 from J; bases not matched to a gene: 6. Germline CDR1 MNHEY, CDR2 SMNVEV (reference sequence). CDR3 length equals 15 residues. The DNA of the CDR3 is TGTGCCAGCAGTTTTTCTACTAGCGGGAGCAACGAGCAGTACTTC. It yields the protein CASSFSTSGSNEQYF.

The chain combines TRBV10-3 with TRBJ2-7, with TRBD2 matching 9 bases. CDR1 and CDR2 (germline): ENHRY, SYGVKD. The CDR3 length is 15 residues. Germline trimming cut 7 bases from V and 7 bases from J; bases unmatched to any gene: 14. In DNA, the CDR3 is TGTGCCATCAAGACAGCGGGAGGTACCTTGGAAGAGCAGTACTTC. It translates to CAIKTAGGTLEEQYF.

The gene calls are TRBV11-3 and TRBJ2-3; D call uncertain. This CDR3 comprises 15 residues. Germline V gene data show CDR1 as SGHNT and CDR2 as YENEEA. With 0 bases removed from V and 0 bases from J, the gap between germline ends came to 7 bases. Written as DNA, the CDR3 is TGTGCCAGCAGCTTAGAGGGCTCAAGCACAGATACGCAGTATTTT. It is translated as CASSLEGSSTDTQYF.

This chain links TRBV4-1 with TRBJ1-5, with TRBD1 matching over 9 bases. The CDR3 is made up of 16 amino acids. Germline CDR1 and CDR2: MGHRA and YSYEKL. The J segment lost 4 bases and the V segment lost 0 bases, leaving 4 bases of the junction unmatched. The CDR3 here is CASSQDDRGWNQPQHF. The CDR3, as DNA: TGCGCCAGCAGCCAAGATGACAGGGGGTGGAATCAGCCCCAGCATTTT.

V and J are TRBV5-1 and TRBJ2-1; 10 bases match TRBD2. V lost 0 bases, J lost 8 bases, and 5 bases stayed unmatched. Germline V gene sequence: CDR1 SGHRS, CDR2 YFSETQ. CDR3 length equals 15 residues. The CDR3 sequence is CASSLASGRVDEQFF. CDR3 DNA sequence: TGCGCCAGCAGCTTGGCCAGCGGGAGGGTGGATGAGCAGTTCTTC.

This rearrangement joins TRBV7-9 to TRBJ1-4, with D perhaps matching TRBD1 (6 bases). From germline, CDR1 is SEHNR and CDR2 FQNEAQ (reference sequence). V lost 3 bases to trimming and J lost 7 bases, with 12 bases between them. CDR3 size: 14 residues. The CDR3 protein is CASSLNREGEKLFF. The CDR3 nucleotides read TGTGCCAGCAGCTTGAACAGGGAAGGTGAAAAACTGTTTTTT.